This T cell receptor (beta chain) stems from a study of blood T cell repertoires in COVID-19. The CDR3 has 14 residues. CDR1 is ENHRY, CDR2 SYGVKD, per germline. The J segment lost 4 bases and the V segment lost 6 bases, leaving 7 bases of the junction unmatched. Using immunoSEQ multiplex PCR, the repertoire was profiled, and TCRdb retains in-frame clones only, with some absent. Found here are 200,000 to 300,000 clones, over 65% of them singletons; the top ten hold about 3.5%. The receptor was derived from a woman older than 75 with acute or convalescent COVID-19. The specimen sequenced was peripheral blood. The J gene is TRBJ2-7, the V gene TRBV10-3; 9 positions match TRBD1. The CDR3 protein is CAIRPRQGGYEQYF. The CDR3 bases are TGTGCCATCAGACCTCGACAGGGGGGATACGAGCAGTACTTC.